The 7 T cell receptor beta chains below come from one sample, sequenced in a study of response to subunit inactivated influenza vaccine. TCRdb passed the RT-PCR reads through MiXCR, listing each CDR3 protein once. This sample has around 790,000 distinct CDR3 sequences, with approximately 21% found just once. The sequences come from PBMCs from blood, collected about 5 days after vaccination. These receptors were taken from a man between 50 and 59 years old who received an inactivated influenza vaccine.

This chain uses TRBV7-2 with TRBJ2-7, with 7 bases aligning to TRBD1. The CDR3 is 15 amino acids. J gave up 3 bases and V 5 bases, and 10 bases lay outside the gene matches. Germline CDR1 reads SGHTA; CDR2 reads FQGNSA. DNA for the CDR3: TGTGCCAGCAGCGCTTCCGGGACAGACGACTACGAGCAGTACTTC. It yields the protein CASSASGTDDYEQYF.

This chain connects TRBV3-1 to TRBJ2-4, with 8 nucleotides matching TRBD1. This CDR3 is 15 amino acids long. Trimming at V came to 5 bases and at J to 4 bases, leaving 7 bases not matched to a gene. Germline V CDR1 and CDR2: LGHDT, YNNKEL (reference sequence). The CDR3 DNA reads TGTGCCAGCAGCTTACCCGGGACAGGAAAAAACATTCAGTACTTC. Its protein is CASSLPGTGKNIQYF.

This chain connects TRBV9 to TRBJ2-7; D unclear. Trimming took 0 bases from V and 5 from J, leaving 18 bases between them. CDR1 and CDR2 from the germline V gene are SGDLS and YYNGEE. The CDR3 has 16 residues. The CDR3 bases are TGTGCCAGCAGCGTAGCAGTCACGGCGACAATCCACGAGCAGTACTTC. Translated, it gives CASSVAVTATIHEQYF. The full variable domain, completed using reference TRBV9 and TRBJ2-7, is DSGVTQTPKHLITATGQRVTLRCSPRSGDLSVYWYQQSLDQGLQFLIQYYNGEERAKGNILERFSAQQFPDLHSELNLSSLELGDSALYFCASSVAVTATIHEQYFGPGTRLTVT.

This clonotype was seen at least ten times. Here the CDR3 reads CASNRRPGGINEQFF. For the CDR3, the DNA is TGTGCCAGCAACCGAAGACCGGGAGGAATAAATGAGCAGTTCTTC. The chain combines TRBV7-2 with TRBJ2-1; TRBD2 aligns across 7 bases. Germline CDR1 is SGHTA and CDR2 is FQGNSA. The CDR3 has 15 residues. V lost 7 bases, J lost 7 bases, and 13 bases stayed unmatched.

This clonotype has a handful of counts. This chain links TRBV12-3 or TRBV12-4 with TRBJ2-7, with TRBD1 identical over 8 bases. There are 15 residues in the CDR3. The V and J ends lost 6 bases and 1 base, in that order; junction bases with no gene match: 8. The CDR3 DNA reads as TGTGCCAGCAGGCCGACAGGGGTGAGTTCCTACGAGCAGTACTTC. Translation: CASRPTGVSSYEQYF.

This clonotype was detected only a few times. CDR3 in amino acids: CASSPIGGGAGEQYF. In DNA, the CDR3 is TGCGCCAGCAGCCCCATAGGGGGGGGGGCTGGGGAGCAGTACTTC. V usage is TRBV5-1 and J usage is TRBJ2-7; a weak D match, TRBD2 (7 bases). V shed 4 bases and J shed 7 bases, with 21 bases lying between them. This CDR3 comprises 15 residues. Looked up from germline, CDR1 is SGHRS and CDR2 is YFSETQ.

The CDR3 loop reads CASSHEPTGGYNEKLFF. The CDR3 coding sequence is TGCGCCAGCAGCCACGAACCAACAGGGGGATATAATGAAAAACTGTTTTTT. V is TRBV5-1 and J is TRBJ1-4; TRBD1 matches 8 bases. The CDR3 consists of 17 residues. From germline, CDR1 is SGHRS and CDR2 YFSETQ. J gave up 4 bases and V 4 bases, and 12 bases lay outside the gene matches.